These 12 T cell receptor beta chains were all obtained from the same sample, sequenced in a study of beta chain features in type 1 diabetes. What was sequenced were expressed TCRB transcripts, since all of the isolated RNA had been reverse transcribed. Only in-frame clones appear in the TCRdb table, and some are missing; sequencing was by immunoSEQ multiplex PCR. The repertoire has roughly 350,000 clones, 11% of them found once; the top ten carry 0.015% to 0.02%. The sequenced sample was naive CD4+ T cells from blood. The receptors stem from a woman between 25 and 40 years old in good health.

This clone was seen once. The chain links TRBV2 to TRBJ2-7, with 9 positions matching TRBD1. Germline V gene sequence: CDR1 SNHLY, CDR2 FYNNEI. Unmatched junction bases numbered 5, after V lost 4 bases and J lost 4 bases. The CDR3 covers 14 residues. The CDR3 loop is CASSAEQGAYEQYF. The CDR3 DNA reads TGTGCCAGCAGTGCTGAACAGGGGGCGTACGAGCAGTACTTC.

The chain links TRBV7-9 to TRBJ2-1; 14 nucleotides line up with TRBD2. The V segment lost 5 bases and the J segment 2 bases; nucleotides outside the gene matches: 11. The CDR3 has 19 amino acids. Germline loops: CDR1 SEHNR, CDR2 FQNEAQ (reference sequence). The CDR3 loop reads CASSHSPGLAGAAYNEQFF. The CDR3 coding sequence is TGTGCCAGCAGCCACTCCCCGGGACTAGCGGGAGCGGCCTACAATGAGCAGTTCTTC.

This chain links TRBV14 with TRBJ2-2, with D perhaps TRBD2 (5 bases). CDR3 length: 14 residues. Germline V gene data show CDR1 as SGHDN and CDR2 as FVKESK. Trimming left V 1 base short and J 5 bases short, with 8 bases between. The CDR3 region has the DNA TGTGCCAGCAGCCAAGTGGGAGTAACCGGGGAGCTGTTTTTT. Its protein is CASSQVGVTGELFF.

This clone was counted only a few times. This chain uses TRBV25-1 with TRBJ2-1; the match to TRBD1 covers 7 bases. CDR1 MGHDK and CDR2 SYGVNS come from the germline V gene. J was trimmed by 0 bases and V by 3 bases; bases with no gene match: 5. The CDR3 runs 16 residues. In nucleotides, the CDR3 is TGTGCCAGCAGTGACACACAGGGGAGCTCCTACAATGAGCAGTTCTTC. Translation gives CASSDTQGSSYNEQFF.

V and J are TRBV18 and TRBJ2-3; TRBD1 aligns across 8 bases. Unmatched junction bases numbered 7, after V lost 1 base and J lost 1 base. The V gene's germline CDR1 is KGHSH and CDR2 LQKENI. This CDR3 has 17 amino acids. CDR3 amino acids: CASSPLVDRGGTDTQYF. CDR3 in DNA: TGTGCCAGCTCACCACTCGTCGACAGGGGAGGCACAGATACGCAGTATTTT.

Only a few counts were recorded for this clone. This chain links TRBV9 with TRBJ2-2, with 9 bases matching TRBD1. This CDR3 region has 18 residues. Germline CDR1 reads SGDLS; CDR2 reads YYNGEE. Losses at the gene ends were 4 bases for V and 4 bases for J; bases not matched to a gene: 14. The DNA of the CDR3 is TGTGCCAGCAGCCCCCGTAGGGGACAGGGTGTCCGCACCGGGGAGCTGTTTTTT. Translating gives CASSPRRGQGVRTGELFF.

The chain couples TRBV5-4 to TRBJ2-1; D gene unclear. Trimming took off 4 bases at V and 7 bases at J, with 18 bases between the two ends. Germline loops: CDR1 SGHNT, CDR2 YYREEE (reference sequence). The CDR3 contains 15 residues. CDR3 residues: CASSPIASMSNEQFF. CDR3 nucleotides: TGTGCCAGCAGCCCCATTGCGTCCATGAGTAATGAGCAGTTCTTC.

The rearrangement links TRBV7-2 to TRBJ1-2, with TRBD1 matching 9 bases. Germline assignment: CDR1 SGHTA and CDR2 FQGNSA. The CDR3 covers 15 residues. The V and J ends lost 5 bases and 3 bases, in that order; junction bases with no gene match: 7. Here the CDR3 reads CASSTDRGDYYGYTF. The CDR3 nucleotides read TGTGCCAGCAGCACGGACAGGGGTGATTACTATGGCTACACCTTC.

This chain joins TRBV6-1 and TRBJ2-7, with 9 nucleotides matching TRBD1. J gave up 0 bases and V 7 bases, and 4 bases lay outside the gene matches. The V gene's germline CDR1 is MNHNS and CDR2 SASEGT. The CDR3 is 14 amino acids. The CDR3 region has the DNA TGTGCCAGCAACGACAGGGGGGACTCCTACGAGCAGTACTTC. Its translation is CASNDRGDSYEQYF.

This rearrangement joins TRBV5-6 to TRBJ2-7; possibly TRBD2 for D (6 bases). Germline V gives CDR1 SGHDT, CDR2 YYEEEE. The CDR3 covers 14 residues. V was clipped by 5 bases and J by 0 bases, with 12 bases between them. The CDR3 region is CASSNSGGSYEQYF. CDR3 nucleotides: TGTGCCAGCAGTAACTCCGGGGGCTCCTACGAGCAGTACTTC.

V usage is TRBV2 and J usage is TRBJ2-7, with 9 bases that match TRBD1. V lost 4 bases to trimming and J lost 5 bases; unmatched junction nucleotides: 9. Germline V CDR1 and CDR2: SNHLY, FYNNEI. The CDR3 spans 15 residues. CDR3 DNA sequence: TGTGCCAGCAGTGCCACAGGGGGCGCATCCCACGAGCAGTACTTC. It encodes CASSATGGASHEQYF.

Only a few counts were recorded for this clone. The chain carries TRBV29-1 and TRBJ2-5, with TRBD2 identical over 7 bases. The CDR3 runs 14 residues. The V segment lost 4 bases and the J segment 3 bases; nucleotides outside the gene matches: 8. In germline, CDR1 is SQVTM, CDR2 ANQGSEA. CDR3 residues: CSVALWGGEETQYF. For the CDR3, the DNA is TGCAGCGTTGCTCTTTGGGGGGGGGAAGAGACCCAGTACTTC.